Following are 22 T cell receptor beta chains from one sample sequenced in a study of T cells after yellow fever vaccination. TCRdb reprocessed the 5' RACE reads via MiXCR and lists one record per CDR3 protein. Altogether about 350,000 distinct CDR3 sequences are present, approximately 8% being singletons, with the ten largest covering approximately 16%. Sample: PBMCs, taken about 41 days after the first yellow fever vaccination. The receptor set was obtained from a young man who received the YFV17D yellow fever vaccine.

The V call is TRBV12-3 or TRBV12-4, the J call TRBJ2-7; TRBD1 matches 7 bases. The CDR3 covers 18 residues. The J segment lost 3 bases and the V segment lost 6 bases, leaving 20 bases of the junction unmatched. CDR3 sequence reads: CASSYQGFTGAHIYEQYF. Written as DNA, the CDR3 is TGTGCCAGCAGCTACCAAGGCTTTACAGGGGCGCATATCTACGAGCAGTACTTC.

This clonotype has a handful of counts. The chain has TRBV5-1 and TRBJ2-3, with 11 bases identical to TRBD2. The V gene end was trimmed by 1 base and the J gene end by 8 bases; junction bases not matched to a gene: 9. Germline lookup yields CDR1 SGHRS and CDR2 YFSETQ. This CDR3 comprises 16 residues. In nucleotides, the CDR3 is TGCGCCAGCAGCTTGAGTGCTAGCGGGAGGTTAGGTACGCAGTATTTT. This encodes CASSLSASGRLGTQYF.

The V call is TRBV6-5, the J call TRBJ2-2; tentative D call: TRBD1 (6 bases). Between the trimmed V and J ends, which lost 6 bases and 4 bases, there was a span of 15 bases. Germline assignment: CDR1 MNHEY and CDR2 SVGAGI. The length of the CDR3 is 15 residues. The DNA for the CDR3 is TGTGCCAGCAGCTTAAGGGGGAGACTCACCGGGGAGCTGTTTTTT. Encoded protein: CASSLRGRLTGELFF.

There are a few counts of this clonotype. The rearrangement joins TRBV9 to TRBJ2-4, with D possibly TRBD1 on 6 matching bases. Per germline, CDR1 SGDLS and CDR2 YYNGEE. With 3 bases removed from V and 0 bases from J, the gap between germline ends came to 10 bases. The CDR3 spans 15 residues. The CDR3 DNA sequence: TGTGCCAGCAGCGCAGGGGTTTTAGCCAAAAACATTCAGTACTTC. It yields the protein CASSAGVLAKNIQYF.

This clonotype was seen at least ten times. The rearrangement uses TRBV3-1 and TRBJ2-7; D perhaps matches TRBD2 (6 bases). The CDR3 runs 13 residues. Germline lookup yields CDR1 LGHDT and CDR2 YNNKEL (reference sequence). Trimming left V 4 bases short and J 2 bases short, with 9 bases between. The CDR3 here is CASSPGGAYEQYF. CDR3 nucleotides: TGTGCCAGCAGCCCCGGGGGAGCCTACGAGCAGTACTTC.

About this clonotype itself: One end of the junction varies from germline; a read error may be responsible. The chain carries TRBV3-1 and TRBJ2-3, with 9 positions matching TRBD2. The CDR3 runs 15 residues. CDR1 LGHDT and CDR2 YNNKEL come from the germline V gene (reference sequence). CDR3 DNA: TGTGCCACCAGCCAACTAGCGGGTCGCACAGATACGCAGTATTTT. This gives the protein CATSQLAGRTDTQYF.

The chain employs TRBV29-1 and TRBJ1-2; no clear D gene. CDR1 is SQVTM and CDR2 is ANQGSEA in the germline V gene. V lost 2 bases to trimming and J lost 0 bases, with 10 bases between them. This CDR3 is 14 amino acids long. CDR3 nucleotide sequence: TGCAGCGTTGAAAGTGCATCAGCTAACTATGGCTACACCTTC. It yields the protein CSVESASANYGYTF.

There are a few counts of this clonotype. The chain couples TRBV6-5 to TRBJ2-2, with 9 positions matching TRBD1. This CDR3 contains 15 residues. The V gene end was trimmed by 1 base and the J gene end by 5 bases; junction bases not matched to a gene: 2. Germline V lookup: CDR1 MNHEY, CDR2 SVGAGI. The CDR3 reads CASSYLQGATGELFF. CDR3 in DNA: TGTGCCAGCAGTTACTTACAGGGGGCGACCGGGGAGCTGTTTTTT.

This clonotype was found a few times. This chain uses TRBV21-1 with TRBJ1-5; the D segment call TRBD1 is taken from the table without a DNA check. TRBV21-1 constitutes a pseudogene. CDR3 size: 13 residues. The CDR3 bases are TGCGACGCAGGGTTGGGGAGCAATCAGCCCCAGCATTTT. Its translation is CDAGLGSNQPQHF.

This clonotype was seen at least ten times. The genes are TRBV7-2 and TRBJ2-4; 14 bases match TRBD2. The CDR3 has 16 residues. Unmatched junction bases numbered 5, after V lost 1 base and J lost 9 bases. From germline, CDR1 is SGHTA and CDR2 FQGNSA. The CDR3 is CASSLGLAGGGGIQYF. The CDR3, as DNA: TGTGCCAGCAGCTTAGGACTAGCGGGGGGGGGAGGCATTCAGTACTTC.

The V and J genes are TRBV5-5 and TRBJ1-5; D possibly corresponds to TRBD1 (5 bases). Germline V gives CDR1 SGHKS, CDR2 YYEKEE (reference sequence). This CDR3 has 15 residues. Trimming stripped 0 bases from V and 4 bases from J, with 11 bases between. In DNA form, the CDR3 reads TGTGCCAGCAGCTTGGTTGGGGACGGGAATCAGCCCCAGCATTTT. Residues: CASSLVGDGNQPQHF. Full variable domain (rest looked up from reference TRBV5-5 and TRBJ1-5): DAGVTQSPTHLIKTRGQQVTLRCSPISGHKSVSWYQQVLGQGPQFIFQYYEKEERGRGNFPDRFSARQFPNYSSELNVNALLLGDSALYLCASSLVGDGNQPQHFGDGTRLSIL.

The CDR3 nucleotides read TGCGCCAGCAGGGAACAGGGGACCTACAATGAGCAGTTCTTC. It yields the protein CASREQGTYNEQFF. This chain links TRBV5-1 with TRBJ2-1; TRBD1 aligns across 7 bases. Germline-derived CDR1 and CDR2 are SGHRS and YFSETQ. With 5 bases clipped from V and 2 bases from J, the junction kept 4 bases outside the gene matches. This CDR3 contains 14 residues.

The V gene is TRBV10-2, the J gene TRBJ2-1, with D possibly matching TRBD2 (6 bases). The CDR3 totals 15 residues. Trimming took 4 bases from V and 4 from J, leaving 14 bases between them. Germline loops: CDR1 WSHSY, CDR2 SAAADI. CDR3 sequence (DNA): TGCGCCAGCAGTGGGGCCCCCGGGAGTTACAATGAGCAGTTCTTC. It translates to CASSGAPGSYNEQFF.

CDR3 in DNA: TGTGCCAGCAGTGAAGATCGTCCTGCCACTGAAGCTTTCTTT. Protein product: CASSEDRPATEAFF. The chain combines TRBV6-1 with TRBJ1-1; no reliable D call. V dropped 1 base and J dropped 4 bases, with 10 bases sitting between them. This CDR3 region has 14 residues. Germline CDR1 is MNHNS and CDR2 is SASEGT.

V is TRBV9 and J is TRBJ2-3, with 8 bases matching TRBD2. The germline V gene has CDR1 SGDLS and CDR2 YYNGEE. Trimming removed 6 bases from V and 3 bases from J; junction bases left unmatched: 9. The CDR3 sequence is 15 residues long. This CDR3 reads CASNPGTRWTDTQYF. The CDR3 DNA sequence: TGTGCCAGCAACCCCGGGACTAGGTGGACAGATACGCAGTATTTT. The variable domain in full, with the rest retrieved from reference TRBV9 and TRBJ2-3, is DSGVTQTPKHLITATGQRVTLRCSPRSGDLSVYWYQQSLDQGLQFLIQYYNGEERAKGNILERFSAQQFPDLHSELNLSSLELGDSALYFCASNPGTRWTDTQYFGPGTRLTVL.

The sample holds a few counts of this clonotype. This chain joins TRBV24-1 and TRBJ2-5, with TRBD1 identical over 8 bases. This CDR3 has 15 residues. Germline-derived CDR1 and CDR2 are KGHDR and SFDVKD. Trimming at V came to 3 bases and at J to 1 base, leaving 3 bases not matched to a gene. This chain's CDR3 is CATSDPTGGQETQYF. Here the CDR3 DNA reads TGTGCCACCAGTGATCCAACAGGGGGCCAAGAGACCCAGTACTTC.

This clonotype has a handful of counts. The chain uses TRBV7-8 and TRBJ2-1; maybe TRBD1 (8 bases). The germline CDR1 and CDR2 sequences are SGHVS and FQNEAQ. This CDR3 comprises 16 residues. Trimming removed 8 bases at V and 8 bases at J, with 25 bases between. The CDR3 protein is CASLSTPGGAGDEQFF. Here the CDR3 DNA reads TGTGCCAGCCTCTCCACGCCAGGGGGCGCGGGGGATGAGCAGTTCTTC.

This clonotype was found a few times. V usage is TRBV3-1 and J usage is TRBJ2-1; D is undetermined. Trimming pared 3 bases from V and 10 bases from J, leaving 10 bases between. CDR1 and CDR2 from the germline V gene are LGHDT and YNNKEL (reference sequence). The CDR3 totals 12 residues. The CDR3 sequence: CASSHNPGEQFF. In DNA, the CDR3 is TGTGCCAGCAGCCACAATCCCGGGGAGCAGTTCTTC.

This clonotype was found a few times. V gene TRBV25-1 combines with J gene TRBJ2-1, with D perhaps matching TRBD1 (6 bases). This CDR3 has 13 amino acids. The germline V gene encodes CDR1 MGHDK and CDR2 SYGVNS. V was cut by 7 bases and J by 1 base, with 8 bases left in between. In nucleotides, the CDR3 is TGTGCCAGCATCGGACAGTCCTACAATGAGCAGTTCTTC. The encoded protein is CASIGQSYNEQFF.

There are many counts of this clonotype. This rearrangement joins TRBV6-5 to TRBJ2-3, with TRBD1 matching over 8 bases. This CDR3 has 15 amino acids. Germline-derived CDR1 and CDR2 are MNHEY and SVGAGI. Germline trimming cut 2 bases from V and 4 bases from J; bases unmatched to any gene: 5. CDR3 residues: CASSYRWTGPDTQYF. The CDR3 DNA follows: TGTGCCAGCAGTTACAGATGGACAGGGCCAGATACGCAGTATTTT.

The CDR3 coding sequence is TGTGCCAGCTTTACGGGCCCAGGCGAGACCCAGTACTTC. It codes for CASFTGPGETQYF. This chain joins TRBV6-1 and TRBJ2-5; D gene unclear. Trimming left V 8 bases short and J 5 bases short, with 15 bases between. The germline CDR1 and CDR2 sequences are MNHNS and SASEGT. The CDR3 totals 13 residues.

This clonotype was recorded a few times. CDR3: CASSIRDRGLGEQFF. CDR3 DNA sequence: TGTGCCAGCAGTATCCGGGACAGGGGACTCGGTGAGCAGTTCTTC. J is TRBJ2-1 and V is TRBV12-3 or TRBV12-4, with 10 bases aligning to TRBD1. V gave up 5 bases and J gave up 9 bases; unmatched junction bases: 10. The CDR3 loop spans 15 amino acids.